A single T cell receptor (beta chain) is shown here with its context. What it recognizes is unknown. These data are taken from a study of cytomegalovirus exposure and HLA in healthy donors. Points from the study as a whole: A link between a missense DCLRE1C variant and TCR beta V- and J-gene trimming emerged from a later analysis. Sequencing had likely introduced a cluster of highly shared sequence variants as an artifact. In vitro experiments confirmed that three CMV-associated chains were specific for CMV antigens.

Trimming at V came to 2 bases and at J to 10 bases, leaving 5 bases not matched to a gene. Per germline, CDR1 SGHRS and CDR2 YFSETQ. The CDR3 sequence is 13 residues long. 13 Jbeta primers and 60 Vbeta primers were used for the PCR. In the study's own analysis: There were around 78 million unique TCR beta chains by a later count, and 10 million to 12 million of them were shared. Some clones are missing from TCRdb's copy, which holds only in-frame ones; the method was immunoSEQ multiplex PCR. The V and J calls and clone size come from that table; D and trimming were worked out from the DNA. The table records about 130,000 clones, about 81% of them present only once.

The TCR sequence derives from a man under 40 in good health and CMV-seronegative. The chain employs TRBV5-1 and TRBJ2-1; 8 positions match TRBD2. The sample taken for sequencing was PBMCs. In DNA, the CDR3 is TGCGCCAGCAGCTTAGTCAGCGGGAGCGAGCAGTTCTTC. Protein product: CASSLVSGSEQFF.